This TCR beta chain came from a study of long-term antiretroviral therapy in people with HIV. Germline CDR1 and CDR2: SGHNT and YYREEE (reference sequence). The CDR3 runs 14 residues. V lost 4 bases and J 8 bases, leaving 15 bases between the germline ends. Findings and caveats of the study: Post-ART samples showed increased diversity that remained below transplant donor control levels.

With respect to this clone: Its matching antigen is unknown.

The immunoSEQ assay was v3.0, run at survey level. The study targeted roughly 35,000-50,000 T-cell genomes per sample in sequencing. Using immunoSEQ multiplex PCR, the repertoire was profiled, and TCRdb retains in-frame clones only, with some absent. This sample has about 10,000 clones, with 70% to 90% found just once. Sequencing used unsorted PBMCs, obtained 0.7 years after starting antiretroviral therapy. The gene calls are TRBV5-4 and TRBJ2-2; possible D gene TRBD1, 5 bases. This clonotype originated in a man in his forties with HIV. CDR3 in DNA: TGTGCCAGCAGCGTTGAAGGGGCGGCGGGGGAGCTGTTTTTT. Translated: CASSVEGAAGELFF. Full variable domain (outside the CDR3, taken from reference TRBV5-4 and TRBJ2-2): ETGVTQSPTHLIKTRGQQVTLRCSSQSGHNTVSWYQQALGQGPQFIFQYYREEENGRGNFPPRFSGLQFPNYSSELNVNALELDDSALYLCASSVEGAAGELFFGEGSRLTVL.